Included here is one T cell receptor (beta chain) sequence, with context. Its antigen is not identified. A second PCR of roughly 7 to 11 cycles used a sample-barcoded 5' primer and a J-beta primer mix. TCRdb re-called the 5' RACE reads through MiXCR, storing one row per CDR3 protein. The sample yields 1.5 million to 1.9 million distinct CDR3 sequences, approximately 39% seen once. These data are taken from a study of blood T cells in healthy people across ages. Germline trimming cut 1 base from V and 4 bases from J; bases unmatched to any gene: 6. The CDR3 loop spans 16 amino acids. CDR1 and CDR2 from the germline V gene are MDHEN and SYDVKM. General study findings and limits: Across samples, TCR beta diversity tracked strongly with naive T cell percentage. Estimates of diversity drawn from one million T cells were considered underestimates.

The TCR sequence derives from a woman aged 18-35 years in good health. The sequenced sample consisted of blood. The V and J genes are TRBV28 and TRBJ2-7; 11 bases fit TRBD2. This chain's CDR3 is CASSLSGSGRGYEQYF. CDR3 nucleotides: TGTGCCAGCAGTTTATCGGGTAGCGGGAGGGGGTACGAGCAGTACTTC.